This TCR beta chain was documented in a study of radiotherapy plus CTLA-4 blockade in lung cancer. Study details: An objective response was seen in 15% to 20% of patients, and disease control in about 30%. Points from the study as a whole: Among reported predictors of response, early blood T cell clone dynamics with interferon-beta performed best. In blood, TCR clones derived from the tumor expanded after radiotherapy plus ipilimumab.

Notes on this clone: Its matching antigen is unknown.

The table came from immunoSEQ multiplex PCR; TCRdb's copy has only in-frame clones and leaves some out. The data show about 16,000 clones, 65% to 75% seen once. CDR3 length: 17 residues. V was shortened by 1 base and J by 5 bases, with 20 bases between the two germline ends. CDR1 and CDR2 from the germline V gene are MGHRA and YSYEKL. This clonotype was sampled from a human donor with non-small cell lung cancer whose response to radiotherapy plus ipilimumab could not be evaluated. The sample consisted of peripheral blood, taken from a patient treated with radiotherapy plus ipilimumab. The chain employs TRBV4-1 and TRBJ2-5; D might be TRBD2 (5 bases). CDR3 loop: CASSQAKGEAGAETQYF. As DNA, the CDR3 is TGCGCCAGCAGCCAAGCGAAGGGTGAGGCGGGCGCGGAGACCCAGTACTTC.